A selection of T cell receptor beta chains follows, all from one sample in a study of shared clonotypes between healthy human individuals. Libraries were prepared by immunoSEQ multiplex PCR; TCRdb keeps only in-frame clonotypes and omits some of them. Counted here are about half a million clones, 75% to 85% occurring once; the ten biggest clones make up about 13%. Input material: PBMCs. These receptors were collected from a woman in her thirties or forties in good health. Some clones in this sample may be carry-over from other donors' samples. Both conserved end residues are part of each CDR3.

>TRBJ2-1|TRBV6-5
CASSDWTSGYNEQFF
>TRBJ1-2|TRBV27
CASSSLGAAGYTF
>TRBJ1-6|TRBV25-1
CASRVDRGNSPLHF
>TRBJ1-2|TRBV7-9
CASSQAPPEQRVGYTF
>TRBJ2-7|TRBV27
CASTRGGNYEQYF
>TRBJ1-5|TRBV10-3
CAISEFSGGGQPQHF
>TRBJ1-5|TRBV15
CATSGQQNSNQPQHF
>TRBJ2-1|TRBV5-1
CASALRSRQGAIYNEQFF
>TRBJ2-5|TRBV10-1
CASSEDSAGGETQYF
>TRBJ2-1|TRBV9
CASSANPTSGREKSYNEQFF
>TRBJ1-4|TRBV6-1
CASSPTGGVEKLFF
>TRBJ2-7|TRBV6-6
CASSGRLAESSYEQYF
>TRBJ2-5|TRBV5-4
CASSWGGGDQETQYF
>TRBJ1-3|TRBV21-1
CASSGDSNHSGNTIYF
>TRBJ1-2|TRBV4-1
CASSQSTKEAGTGRLRGYTF
>TRBJ2-5|TRBV15
CATSRDSRRLGETQYF
>TRBJ1-4|TRBV7-9
CASSSHLSWGGEKLFF
>TRBJ1-3|TRBV10-3
CAISDRSATGNTIYF
>TRBJ2-1|TRBV2
CASSEPLDRNEQFF
>TRBJ1-2|TRBV6-4
CASSVTGRSLGYTF
>TRBJ2-3|TRBV4-2
CASSQGGGLAEAPHLADTQYF
>TRBJ1-1|TRBV7-2
CASSLALVGRTEAFF
>TRBJ1-2|TRBV5-1
CASSTGQNYGYTF
>TRBJ2-5|TRBV1
CTPSSGSGRETQYF
>TRBJ1-6|TRBV30
CAWSPYYSVGHAKAPYNSPLHF
>TRBJ2-1|TRBV18
CASSPQRSYNEQFF
>TRBJ1-5|TRBV9
CASSPREGNNQPQHF
>TRBJ2-7|TRBV30
CAWSGGSVYEQYF
>TRBJ1-4|TRBV30
CAWTYFTGDLLSTNEKLFF
>TRBJ2-7|TRBV6-5
CASSYSPGGRSEQYF
>TRBJ1-1|TRBV5-4
CASSTSLRPEAFF
>TRBJ1-2|TRBV28
CASSIGGPYGYTF
>TRBJ2-1|TRBV27
CASSLSKTGHNEQFF
>TRBJ2-5|TRBV18
CASSPPARRETQYF
>TRBJ1-2|TRBV19
CASSIAGANYGYTF
>TRBJ1-2|TRBV29-1
CSISIVAGPGGAYYGYTF
>TRBJ2-5|TRBV6-6
CASNIPGQGAETQYF
>TRBJ2-7|TRBV4-2
CASSQAGAGSSYEQYF
>TRBJ2-7|TRBV10-3
CAISDNTLSGRLYEQYF
>TRBJ1-4|TRBV21-1
CASYNRPATNEKLFF
>TRBJ1-5|TRBV5-4
CASSQEIGTGYQPQHF
>TRBJ1-1|TRBV18
CASSPTGPEAFF
>TRBJ1-4|TRBV5-1
CASSWLDGEKLFF
>TRBJ2-1|TRBV7-3
CASSLSGSGYNEQFF
>TRBJ2-1|TRBV5-1
CASSWFLAANEQFF
>TRBJ2-7|TRBV11-2
CASSQRAGGGTSGTYEQYF
>TRBJ2-3|TRBV5-1
CASKTEPATDTQYF
>TRBJ2-5|TRBV2
CASSEIRQETQYF
>TRBJ2-1|TRBV5-8
CASSLGTSGSYNEQFF
>TRBJ1-2|TRBV5-4
CASSTGQGALSGYTF
>TRBJ2-7|TRBV30
CAWSRQGHPHEQYF
>TRBJ2-3|TRBV7-2
CASRDRAYTDTQYF
>TRBJ2-6|TRBV15
CATSRDSQGPGANVLTF
>TRBJ2-3|TRBV10-3
CAIRGLTDTQYF
>TRBJ1-2|TRBV9
CASSAGGTANYGYTF
>TRBJ2-7|TRBV4-1
CASSQVGDGSRQYF